The clone carrying this TCR beta chain has a single count. The antigen remains undetermined. The primer mix had 60 Vbeta and 13 Jbeta primers. Clones were read by immunoSEQ multiplex PCR, and TCRdb kept only the in-frame ones, dropping some. Here the sample spans about 190,000 clones, roughly 81% being singletons. These data are taken from a study of cytomegalovirus exposure and HLA in healthy donors. In germline, CDR1 is SGHNT, CDR2 YENEEA. V gave up 4 bases and J gave up 2 bases, with 8 bases separating them. There are 14 residues in the CDR3. Regarding the study as a whole: Confirmation was obtained in vitro that a few CMV-associated chains are specific for CMV antigens.

The receptor comes from a woman under 40 in good health and CMV-seropositive. The sample comprised PBMCs. The J gene is TRBJ2-2, the V gene TRBV11-3; D not certain. The CDR3 region has the DNA TGTGCCAGCAGCTACGACACTAACACCGGGGAGCTGTTTTTT. Translation: CASSYDTNTGELFF.